This T cell receptor (beta chain) originates from a study of blood T cell repertoires in COVID-19. Looking at the study overall: In each case, the material was cDNA or gDNA derived from T cells, B-cell-depleted T cells, or PBMCs.

Trimming left V 1 base short and J 3 bases short, with 11 bases between. This CDR3 has 15 amino acids. Germline CDR1 is SGHTS and CDR2 is YDEGEE. The data were produced by immunoSEQ multiplex PCR, yet TCRdb's version contains in-frame clones alone and is incomplete. This table has roughly 120,000 clones, over 70% appearing once. The rearrangement uses TRBV5-8 and TRBJ1-5; no reliable D call. Sequencing input: peripheral blood. The sequence derives from a woman between 45 and 65 years old with acute or convalescent COVID-19. The CDR3: CASSLSQQTNQPQHF. The DNA of the CDR3 is TGTGCCAGCAGCTTGTCCCAACAGACCAATCAGCCCCAGCATTTT.